The 20 T cell receptor beta chains below come from one sample, sequenced in a study of spatial heterogeneity in lung cancer. Study-level findings and limits: Mutation counts in tumors were tracked by counts of expanded intratumoral alpha and beta TCRs.

TCRdb recomputed calls from the 5' RACE reads with MiXCR, one row per CDR3 protein. The sample lists more than 10,000 distinct CDR3 sequences, roughly 13% seen once, with less than 40% in the top ten. The time point: sample taken at primary tumor resection. These receptors have no identified antigens. Material: lung tumor tissue, obtained at surgery. The receptors originated from a male donor with early-stage non-small cell lung cancer.

This clonotype was detected ten times or more. The chain joins TRBV11-2 to TRBJ2-5; perhaps TRBD1 as D (5 bases). Trimming took off 1 base at V and 5 bases at J, with 14 bases between the two ends. The CDR3 has 15 residues. Germline V gene sequence: CDR1 SGHAT, CDR2 FQNNGV. CDR3 DNA: TGTGCCAGCAGCTTAGCGGCCAGGGTGGGGGAGACCCAGTACTTC. Its translation: CASSLAARVGETQYF.

This clonotype was seen only a few times. The J gene is TRBJ1-4, the V gene TRBV2; weak D call: TRBD1 (6 bases). Germline values: CDR1 SNHLY, CDR2 FYNNEI. Trimming removed 0 bases from V and 6 bases from J, with 14 bases in between. This CDR3 has 16 residues. The CDR3 region is CASSEALAGAHEKLFF. The CDR3 nucleotides are TGTGCCAGCAGTGAAGCGCTGGCAGGGGCACATGAAAAACTGTTTTTT.

This clonotype was recorded a few times. The chain recombines TRBV5-1 with TRBJ2-7; 8 bases fit TRBD1. The CDR3 is made up of 15 amino acids. In germline, CDR1 is SGHRS, CDR2 YFSETQ. Losses at the gene ends were 4 bases for V and 2 bases for J; bases not matched to a gene: 8. This CDR3 is CASSTNGQGPYEQYF. The CDR3 DNA sequence: TGCGCCAGCAGCACAAACGGACAGGGCCCCTACGAGCAGTACTTC. Complete variable domain (other parts from reference TRBV5-1 and TRBJ2-7): KAGVTQTPRYLIKTRGQQVTLSCSPISGHRSVSWYQQTPGQGLQFLFEYFSETQRNKGNFPGRFSGRQFSNSRSEMNVSTLELGDSALYLCASSTNGQGPYEQYFGPGTRLTVT.

This chain links TRBV20-1 with TRBJ2-7; D uncertain. Trimming pared 7 bases from V and 1 base from J, leaving 17 bases between. The V gene's germline CDR1 is DFQATT and CDR2 SNEGSKA (reference sequence). This CDR3 spans 14 amino acids. CDR3 sequence reads: CSVPRFALSYEQYF. CDR3 coding DNA: TGCAGTGTCCCAAGATTCGCTCTGTCCTACGAGCAGTACTTC.

The CDR3 DNA reads as TGTGCCAGCTCACCAGGGCTCGGGTCACCCCTCCACTTT. Translating gives CASSPGLGSPLHF. This rearrangement joins TRBV18 to TRBJ1-6; no firm D call. V lost 2 bases, J lost 10 bases, and 9 bases lay in between. The CDR3 is 13 residues long. CDR1 is KGHSH, CDR2 LQKENI, per germline.

The chain uses TRBV11-2 and TRBJ2-1; D gene uncertain. The CDR3 is made up of 14 amino acids. V was shortened by 0 bases and J by 5 bases, with 8 bases between the two germline ends. Per the germline V gene, CDR1 is SGHAT and CDR2 is FQNNGV. CDR3 loop: CASSLDWVNNEQFF. The CDR3 DNA sequence: TGTGCCAGCAGCTTAGACTGGGTAAACAATGAGCAGTTCTTC.

This clonotype has more than one count but fewer than ten. The V call is TRBV19, the J call TRBJ2-6, with D uncertain. V was shortened by 3 bases and J by 0 bases, with 6 bases between the two germline ends. Germline values: CDR1 LNHDA, CDR2 SQIVND (reference sequence). This CDR3 spans 15 amino acids. As DNA, the CDR3 is TGTGCCAGTAGTATTGTCCGCTCTGGGGCCAACGTCCTGACTTTC. Amino acid sequence: CASSIVRSGANVLTF.

This clonotype came up a few times. The chain is built from TRBV5-5 and TRBJ1-4; D gene ambiguous. V was cut by 4 bases and J by 7 bases, with 17 bases left in between. Per the germline V gene, CDR1 is SGHKS and CDR2 is YYEKEE (reference sequence). The CDR3 totals 15 residues. CDR3 sequence: CASSNGPNPGEKLFF. The CDR3 nucleotides are TGTGCCAGCAGCAACGGACCGAATCCGGGTGAAAAACTGTTTTTT.

This clonotype turned up a few times. The V call is TRBV28, the J call TRBJ2-7; D call uncertain. This CDR3 is built from 12 residues. The germline V gene encodes CDR1 MDHEN and CDR2 SYDVKM. V dropped 4 bases and J dropped 7 bases, with 11 bases sitting between them. The CDR3 reads CASSSSGLEQYF. DNA of the CDR3: TGTGCCAGCAGTTCGTCTGGTCTGGAGCAGTACTTC.

The chain employs TRBV7-2 and TRBJ2-7, with TRBD1 identical over 7 bases. Germline V gene lookup returns CDR1 SGHTA and CDR2 FQGNSA. This CDR3 contains 14 residues. The ends lost 6 bases at V and 1 base at J; junction bases unmatched: 6. The CDR3 nucleotides are TGTGCCAGCAGTAAGGACAGGACGTCCTACGAGCAGTACTTC. Amino acid sequence: CASSKDRTSYEQYF. The variable domain in full, completed from reference TRBV7-2 and TRBJ2-7, reads GAGVSQSPSNKVTEKGKDVELRCDPISGHTALYWYRQSLGQGLEFLIYFQGNSAPDKSGLPSDRFSAERTGGSVSTLTIQRTQQEDSAVYLCASSKDRTSYEQYFGPGTRLTVT.

A few counts support this clonotype. The DNA of the CDR3 is TGTGCCAGCGGAGGGACAGGGACGGAGGGTGAAAAACTGTTTTTT. It specifies CASGGTGTEGEKLFF. The V call is TRBV2, the J call TRBJ1-4, with 9 positions matching TRBD1. With V trimmed by 8 bases and J by 7 bases, 11 bases remained unmatched. This CDR3 contains 15 residues. CDR1 is SNHLY, CDR2 FYNNEI, per germline.

This clonotype was counted a few times. The chain joins TRBV28 to TRBJ1-1; 7 positions match TRBD1. Germline assignment: CDR1 MDHEN and CDR2 SYDVKM. Germline trimming cut 5 bases from V and 11 bases from J; bases unmatched to any gene: 11. CDR3 length equals 13 residues. The CDR3 is CASSPQNRGGAFF. The DNA of the CDR3 is TGTGCCAGCAGTCCCCAAAACAGGGGCGGCGCTTTCTTT.

This clonotype was seen a few times. The chain is built from TRBV5-6 and TRBJ2-1; D is perhaps TRBD1 or TRBD2 (6 bases each). Between the trimmed V and J ends, which lost 3 bases and 4 bases, there was a span of 14 bases. The CDR3 totals 15 residues. Germline CDR1 SGHDT, CDR2 YYEEEE. The DNA for the CDR3 is TGTGCCAGCAGCTGGAGGGGGGCCGGGTACAATGAGCAGTTCTTC. Translated, it gives CASSWRGAGYNEQFF.

This chain connects TRBV7-6 to TRBJ2-6; 8 nucleotides line up with TRBD1. Trimming removed 1 base from V and 1 base from J; junction bases left unmatched: 6. Looked up from germline, CDR1 is SGHVS and CDR2 is FNYEAQ. The CDR3 has 18 residues. CDR3 bases: TGTGCCAGCAGCTTAGATCGGACAGGGCCATCTGGGGCCAACGTCCTGACTTTC. Its protein product is CASSLDRTGPSGANVLTF.

At least ten counts were recorded for this clonotype. The CDR3 nucleotides are TGTGCCAGTAGTATACCGTTGTCTGGGGCCAACGTCCTGACTTTC. This translates into CASSIPLSGANVLTF. The V gene is TRBV19, the J gene TRBJ2-6; no definite D call. The CDR3 runs 15 residues. V lost 2 bases and J lost 1, with 6 bases in between. The germline V gene encodes CDR1 LNHDA and CDR2 SQIVND (reference sequence).

At least ten counts were recorded for this clonotype. V and J are TRBV7-2 and TRBJ2-1; no firm D call. Germline CDR1 SGHTA, CDR2 FQGNSA. The CDR3 is made up of 13 amino acids. Between the trimmed V and J ends, which lost 5 bases and 4 bases, there was a span of 9 bases. CDR3 nucleotide sequence: TGTGCCAGCAGCGGGCGCAGATACAATGAGCAGTTCTTC. It is translated as CASSGRRYNEQFF.

By frequency in the sample, this clonotype is large. The chain employs TRBV13 and TRBJ2-5, with D possibly being TRBD2 (5 bases). V gave up 2 bases and J gave up 3 bases, with 10 bases separating them. Germline values: CDR1 PRHDT, CDR2 FYEKMQ (reference sequence). CDR3 length equals 14 residues. The chain's CDR3 is CASSLRTFKETQYF. The CDR3 coding sequence is TGTGCCAGCAGCTTAAGGACTTTCAAAGAGACCCAGTACTTC.

In nucleotides, the CDR3 is TGTGCCAGTTGGCCACTAGCGGGGAAATACAATGAGCAGTTCTTC. It encodes CASWPLAGKYNEQFF. The V call is TRBV11-2, the J call TRBJ2-1; TRBD2 matches 10 bases. There are 15 residues in the CDR3. Trimming removed 9 bases from V and 4 bases from J; junction bases left unmatched: 9. Germline CDR1 is SGHAT and CDR2 is FQNNGV. The complete variable domain, with remaining parts taken from reference TRBV11-2 and TRBJ2-1, reads EAGVAQSPRYKIIEKRQSVAFWCNPISGHATLYWYQQILGQGPKLLIQFQNNGVVDDSQLPKDRFSAERLKGVDSTLKIQPAKLEDSAVYLCASWPLAGKYNEQFFGPGTRLTVL.

J is TRBJ1-1 and V is TRBV18; TRBD1 is a possible D gene (6 bases). Germline V gives CDR1 KGHSH, CDR2 LQKENI. The V gene lost 5 bases and the J gene lost 6 bases, with 16 bases spanning the gap. The length of the CDR3 is 14 residues. The CDR3 DNA reads as TGTGCCAGCTCAAACAGGGTTGGAAGAGCTGAAGCTTTCTTT. This encodes CASSNRVGRAEAFF.

This clonotype was detected ten times or more. The genes are TRBV5-1 and TRBJ2-7; 7 nucleotides agree with TRBD1. Losses at the gene ends were 4 bases for V and 2 bases for J; bases not matched to a gene: 6. This CDR3 region has 14 residues. Germline values: CDR1 SGHRS, CDR2 YFSETQ. The CDR3 is CASSTPGQAYEQYF. CDR3 in DNA: TGCGCCAGCAGCACTCCAGGACAGGCCTACGAGCAGTACTTC.